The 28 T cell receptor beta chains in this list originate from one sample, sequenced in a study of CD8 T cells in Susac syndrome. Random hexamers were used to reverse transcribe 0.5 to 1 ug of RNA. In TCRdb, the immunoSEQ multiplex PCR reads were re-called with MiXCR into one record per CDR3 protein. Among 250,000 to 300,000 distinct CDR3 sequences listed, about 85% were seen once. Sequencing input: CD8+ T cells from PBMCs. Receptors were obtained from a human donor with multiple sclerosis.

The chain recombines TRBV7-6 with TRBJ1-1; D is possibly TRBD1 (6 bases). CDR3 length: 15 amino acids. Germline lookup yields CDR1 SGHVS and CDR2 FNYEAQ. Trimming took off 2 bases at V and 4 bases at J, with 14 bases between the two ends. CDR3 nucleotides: TGTGCCAGCAGCTTAAGAGGGAAGGGGGTCACTGAAGCTTTCTTT. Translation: CASSLRGKGVTEAFF.

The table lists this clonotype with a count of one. CDR3 loop: CASEESPAAQHF. CDR3 coding DNA: TGTGCCAGCGAGGAGTCTCCGGCGGCCCAGCATTTT. The chain carries TRBV7-9 and TRBJ1-5; no clear D gene. This CDR3 spans 12 amino acids. Germline V gives CDR1 SEHNR, CDR2 FQNEAQ (reference sequence). Trimming left V 8 bases short and J 11 bases short, with 16 bases between.

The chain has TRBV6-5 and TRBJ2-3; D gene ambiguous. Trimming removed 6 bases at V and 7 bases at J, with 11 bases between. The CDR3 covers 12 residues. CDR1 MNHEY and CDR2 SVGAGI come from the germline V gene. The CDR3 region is CASSDLLHTQYF. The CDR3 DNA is TGTGCCAGCAGCGACCTTCTGCATACGCAGTATTTT.

This CDR3 is CASSVAGASDTQYF. The CDR3 bases are TGTGCCAGCAGCGTAGCGGGAGCATCCGATACGCAGTATTTT. V is TRBV9 and J is TRBJ2-3; D might be TRBD2 (6 bases). V was cut by 0 bases and J by 6 bases, with 11 bases left in between. Per germline, CDR1 SGDLS and CDR2 YYNGEE. This CDR3 is 14 amino acids long. The full variable domain, completed using reference TRBV9 and TRBJ2-3, is DSGVTQTPKHLITATGQRVTLRCSPRSGDLSVYWYQQSLDQGLQFLIQYYNGEERAKGNILERFSAQQFPDLHSELNLSSLELGDSALYFCASSVAGASDTQYFGPGTRLTVL.

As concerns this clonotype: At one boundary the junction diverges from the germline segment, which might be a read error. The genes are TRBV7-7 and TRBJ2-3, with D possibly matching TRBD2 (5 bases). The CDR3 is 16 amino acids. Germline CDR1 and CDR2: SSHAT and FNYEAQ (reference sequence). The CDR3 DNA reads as TGTGCTAGCAGCTTAACGTCGGGAAGGAGCACAGATACGCAGTATTTT. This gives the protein CASSLTSGRSTDTQYF. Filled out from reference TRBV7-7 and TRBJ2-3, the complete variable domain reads GAGVSQSPRYKVTKRGQDVTLRCDPISSHATLYWYQQALGQGPEFLTYFNYEAQPDKSGLPSDRFSAERPEGSISTLTIQRTEQRDSAMYRCASSLTSGRSTDTQYFGPGTRLTVL.

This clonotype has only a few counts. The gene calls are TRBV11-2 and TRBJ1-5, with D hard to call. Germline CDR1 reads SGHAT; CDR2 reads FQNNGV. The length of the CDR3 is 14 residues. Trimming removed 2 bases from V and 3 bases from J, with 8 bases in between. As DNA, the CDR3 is TGTGCCAGCAGCTTAAGGAGGGTCAATCAGCCCCAGCATTTT. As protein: CASSLRRVNQPQHF.

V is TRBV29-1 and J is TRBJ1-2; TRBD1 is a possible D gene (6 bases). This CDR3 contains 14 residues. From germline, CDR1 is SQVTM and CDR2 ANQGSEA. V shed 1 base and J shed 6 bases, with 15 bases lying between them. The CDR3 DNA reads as TGCAGCGTTGAAGGCCCTGGACAGTCAAATGGCTACACCTTC. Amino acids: CSVEGPGQSNGYTF. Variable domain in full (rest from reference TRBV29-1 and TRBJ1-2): SAVISQKPSRDICQRGTSLTIQCQVDSQVTMMFWYRQQPGQSLTLIATANQGSEATYESGFVIDKFPISRPNLTFSTLTVSNMSPEDSSIYLCSVEGPGQSNGYTFGSGTRLTVV.

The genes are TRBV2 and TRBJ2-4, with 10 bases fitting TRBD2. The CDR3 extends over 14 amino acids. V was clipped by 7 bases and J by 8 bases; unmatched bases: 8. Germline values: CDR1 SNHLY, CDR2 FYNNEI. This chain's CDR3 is CASIGLAGAHIQYF. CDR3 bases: TGTGCCAGCATCGGTCTAGCGGGAGCCCACATTCAGTACTTC.

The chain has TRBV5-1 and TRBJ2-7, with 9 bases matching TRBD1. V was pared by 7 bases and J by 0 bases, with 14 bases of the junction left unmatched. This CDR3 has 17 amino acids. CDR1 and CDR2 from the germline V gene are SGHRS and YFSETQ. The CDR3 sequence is CASGAGSGTGISYEQYF. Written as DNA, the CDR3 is TGCGCCAGCGGCGCGGGATCCGGGACAGGGATCTCCTACGAGCAGTACTTC. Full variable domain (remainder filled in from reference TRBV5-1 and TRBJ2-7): KAGVTQTPRYLIKTRGQQVTLSCSPISGHRSVSWYQQTPGQGLQFLFEYFSETQRNKGNFPGRFSGRQFSNSRSEMNVSTLELGDSALYLCASGAGSGTGISYEQYFGPGTRLTVT.

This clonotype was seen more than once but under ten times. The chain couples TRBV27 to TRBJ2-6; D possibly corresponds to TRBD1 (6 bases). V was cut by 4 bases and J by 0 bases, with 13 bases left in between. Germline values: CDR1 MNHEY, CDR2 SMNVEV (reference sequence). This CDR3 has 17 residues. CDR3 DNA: TGTGCCAGCAGTTCTCCGGGACACAGCTCTGGGGCCAACGTCCTGACTTTC. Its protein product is CASSSPGHSSGANVLTF.

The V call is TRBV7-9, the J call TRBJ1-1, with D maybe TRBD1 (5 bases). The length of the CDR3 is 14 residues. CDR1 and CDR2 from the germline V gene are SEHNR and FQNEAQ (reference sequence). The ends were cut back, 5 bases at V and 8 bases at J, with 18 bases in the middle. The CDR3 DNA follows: TGTGCCAGCAGCGCCCTCGAGGGGAATGAAGAAGCTTTCTTT. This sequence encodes CASSALEGNEEAFF.

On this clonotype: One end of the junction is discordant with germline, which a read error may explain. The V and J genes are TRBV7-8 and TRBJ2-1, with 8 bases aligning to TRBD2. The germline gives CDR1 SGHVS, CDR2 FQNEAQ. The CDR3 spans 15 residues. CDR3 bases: TGTGCCAACAGCTTCCGGGAGGGCCGAGCCAATGAGCAGTTCTTC. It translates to CANSFREGRANEQFF.

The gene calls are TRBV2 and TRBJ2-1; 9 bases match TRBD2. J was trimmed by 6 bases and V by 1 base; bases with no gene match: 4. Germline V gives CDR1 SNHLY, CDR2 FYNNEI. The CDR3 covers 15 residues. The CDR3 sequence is CASSEVAGEGNEQFF. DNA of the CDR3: TGTGCCAGCAGTGAAGTAGCGGGAGAGGGCAATGAGCAGTTCTTC.

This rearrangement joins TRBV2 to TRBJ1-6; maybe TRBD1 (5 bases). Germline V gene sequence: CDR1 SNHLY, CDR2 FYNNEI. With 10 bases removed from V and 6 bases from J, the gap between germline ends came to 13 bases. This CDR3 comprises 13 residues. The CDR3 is CATGTAFNSPLHF. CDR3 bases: TGTGCCACCGGGACTGCGTTTAATTCACCCCTCCACTTT.

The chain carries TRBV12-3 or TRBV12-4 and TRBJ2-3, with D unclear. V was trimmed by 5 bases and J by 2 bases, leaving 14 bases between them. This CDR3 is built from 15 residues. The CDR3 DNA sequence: TGTGCCAGCAGTCCGTTAGTAGCCCTCACAGATACGCAGTATTTT. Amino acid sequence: CASSPLVALTDTQYF.

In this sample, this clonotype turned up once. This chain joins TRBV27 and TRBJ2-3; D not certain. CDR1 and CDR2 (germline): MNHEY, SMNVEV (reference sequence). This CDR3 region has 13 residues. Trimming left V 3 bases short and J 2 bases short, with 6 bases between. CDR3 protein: CASSFWSTDTQYF. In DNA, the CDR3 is TGTGCCAGCAGTTTCTGGTCCACAGATACGCAGTATTTT.

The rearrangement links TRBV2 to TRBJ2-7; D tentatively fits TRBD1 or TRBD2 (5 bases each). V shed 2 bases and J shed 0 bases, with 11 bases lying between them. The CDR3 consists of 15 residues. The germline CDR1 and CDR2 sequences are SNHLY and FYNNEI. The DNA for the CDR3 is TGTGCCAGCAGTGAATGGGGGTCAAGCTCCTACGAGCAGTACTTC. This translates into CASSEWGSSSYEQYF.

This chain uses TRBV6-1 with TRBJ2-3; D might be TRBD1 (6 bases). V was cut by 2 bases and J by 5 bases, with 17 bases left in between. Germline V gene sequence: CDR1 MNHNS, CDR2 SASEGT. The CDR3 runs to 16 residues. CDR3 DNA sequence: TGTGCCAGCAGTGAATCCGGGACACCCTATGTAGATACGCAGTATTTT. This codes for CASSESGTPYVDTQYF.

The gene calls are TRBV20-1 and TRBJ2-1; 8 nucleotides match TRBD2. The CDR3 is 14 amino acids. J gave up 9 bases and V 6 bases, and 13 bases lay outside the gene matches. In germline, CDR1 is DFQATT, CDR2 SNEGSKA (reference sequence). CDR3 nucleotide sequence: TGCAGTGCCCCCGGGACTAGTACTCTTGGTGAGCAGTTCTTC. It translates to CSAPGTSTLGEQFF.

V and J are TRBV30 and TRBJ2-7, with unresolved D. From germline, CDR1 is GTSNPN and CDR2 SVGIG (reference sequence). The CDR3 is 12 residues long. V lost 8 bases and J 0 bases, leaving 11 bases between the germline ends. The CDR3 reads CAGHRSSYEQYF. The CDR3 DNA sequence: TGTGCCGGTCATCGAAGCTCCTACGAGCAGTACTTC.

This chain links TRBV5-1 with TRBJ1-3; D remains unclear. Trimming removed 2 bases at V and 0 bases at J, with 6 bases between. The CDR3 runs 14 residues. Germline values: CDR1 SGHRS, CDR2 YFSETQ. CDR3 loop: CASSLPDSGNTIYF. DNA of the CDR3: TGCGCCAGCAGCTTACCAGACTCTGGAAACACCATATATTTT.

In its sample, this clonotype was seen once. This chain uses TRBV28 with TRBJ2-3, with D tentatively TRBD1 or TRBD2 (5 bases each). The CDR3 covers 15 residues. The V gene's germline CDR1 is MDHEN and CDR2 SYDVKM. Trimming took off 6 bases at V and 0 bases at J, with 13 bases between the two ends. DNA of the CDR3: TGTGCCAGCAGGTACACCCGGGACAGCACAGATACGCAGTATTTT. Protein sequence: CASRYTRDSTDTQYF.

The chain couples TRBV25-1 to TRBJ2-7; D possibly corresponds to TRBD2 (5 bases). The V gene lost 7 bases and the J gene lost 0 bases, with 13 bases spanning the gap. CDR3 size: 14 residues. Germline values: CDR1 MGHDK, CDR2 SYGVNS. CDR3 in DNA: TGTGCCAGCAAAGGCTGGGAGAGCTCCTACGAGCAGTACTTC. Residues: CASKGWESSYEQYF.

The CDR3 DNA sequence: TGCAGTGCGACTAGCGCCCCCTCCCTCTACAATGAGCAGTTCTTC. Translation: CSATSAPSLYNEQFF. The V call is TRBV20-1, the J call TRBJ2-1, with 8 bases lining up with TRBD2. V lost 6 bases and J lost 3; bases outside the gene matches: 10. This CDR3 has 15 residues. The germline V gene encodes CDR1 DFQATT and CDR2 SNEGSKA (reference sequence).

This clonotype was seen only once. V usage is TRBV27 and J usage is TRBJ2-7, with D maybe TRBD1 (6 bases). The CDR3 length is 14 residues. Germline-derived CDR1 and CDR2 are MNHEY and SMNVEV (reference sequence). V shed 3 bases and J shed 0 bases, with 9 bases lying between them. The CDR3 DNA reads TGTGCCAGCAGTTTTCAGGGGCCCTCCTACGAGCAGTACTTC. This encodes CASSFQGPSYEQYF.

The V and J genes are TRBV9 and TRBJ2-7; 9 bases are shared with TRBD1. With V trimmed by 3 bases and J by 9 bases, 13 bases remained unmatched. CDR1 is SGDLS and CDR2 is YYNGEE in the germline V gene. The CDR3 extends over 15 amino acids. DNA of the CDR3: TGTGCCAGCAGCGCTTCGGGACAGGGTTCAATCGGGCAGTACTTC. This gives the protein CASSASGQGSIGQYF.

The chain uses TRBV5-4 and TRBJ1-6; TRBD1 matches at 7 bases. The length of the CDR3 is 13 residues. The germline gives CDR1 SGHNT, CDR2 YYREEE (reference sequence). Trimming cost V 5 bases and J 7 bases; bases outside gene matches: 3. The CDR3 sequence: CASRRDRNSPLHF. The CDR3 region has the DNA TGTGCCAGCAGGAGGGACAGAAATTCACCCCTCCACTTT.

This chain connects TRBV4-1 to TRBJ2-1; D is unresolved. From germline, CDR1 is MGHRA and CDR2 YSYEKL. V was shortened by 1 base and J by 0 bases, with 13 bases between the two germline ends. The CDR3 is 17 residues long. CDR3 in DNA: TGCGCCAGCAGCCAAGCAAAAGGGCTGGGCTCCTACAATGAGCAGTTCTTC. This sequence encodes CASSQAKGLGSYNEQFF.